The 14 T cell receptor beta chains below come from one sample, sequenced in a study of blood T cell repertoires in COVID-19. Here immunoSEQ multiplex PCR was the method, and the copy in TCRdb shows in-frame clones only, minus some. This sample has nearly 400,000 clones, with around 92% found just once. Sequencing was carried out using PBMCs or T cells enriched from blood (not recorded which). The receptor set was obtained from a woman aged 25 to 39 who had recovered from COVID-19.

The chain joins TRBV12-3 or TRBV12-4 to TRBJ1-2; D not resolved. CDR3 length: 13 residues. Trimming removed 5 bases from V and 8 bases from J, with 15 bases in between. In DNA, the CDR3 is TGTGCCAGCAGTCCTCGGAGCCCGGGGGGCTACACCTTC. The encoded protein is CASSPRSPGGYTF.

In nucleotides, the CDR3 is TGTGCCAGCAGTTTAAACACAGATACGCAGTATTTT. This gives the protein CASSLNTDTQYF. The J gene is TRBJ2-3, the V gene TRBV6-2 or TRBV6-3, with D uncertain. The V and J ends lost 4 bases and 2 bases respectively, with 4 bases between them. Germline loops: CDR1 MNHEY, CDR2 SVGEGT. This CDR3 has 12 amino acids.

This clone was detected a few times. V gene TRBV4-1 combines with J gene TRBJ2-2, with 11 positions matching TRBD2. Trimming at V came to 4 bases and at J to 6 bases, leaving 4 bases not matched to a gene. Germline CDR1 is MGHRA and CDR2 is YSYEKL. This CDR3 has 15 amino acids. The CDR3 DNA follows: TGCGCCAGCAGCCGGACTAGCGGGCGGCCCGGGGAGCTGTTTTTT. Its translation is CASSRTSGRPGELFF.

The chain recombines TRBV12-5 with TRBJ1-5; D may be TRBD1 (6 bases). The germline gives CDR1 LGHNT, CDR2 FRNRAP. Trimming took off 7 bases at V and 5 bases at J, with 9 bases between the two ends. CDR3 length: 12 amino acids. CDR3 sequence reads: CASVKGDQPQHF. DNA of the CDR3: TGTGCTAGTGTGAAGGGGGATCAGCCCCAGCATTTT.

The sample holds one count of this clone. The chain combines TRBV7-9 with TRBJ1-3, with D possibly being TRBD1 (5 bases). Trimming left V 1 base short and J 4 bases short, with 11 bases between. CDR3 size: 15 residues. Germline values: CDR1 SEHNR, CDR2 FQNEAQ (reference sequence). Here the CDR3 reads CASSLGGREGNTIYF. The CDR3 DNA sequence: TGTGCCAGCAGCTTAGGGGGCAGGGAAGGAAACACCATATATTTT.

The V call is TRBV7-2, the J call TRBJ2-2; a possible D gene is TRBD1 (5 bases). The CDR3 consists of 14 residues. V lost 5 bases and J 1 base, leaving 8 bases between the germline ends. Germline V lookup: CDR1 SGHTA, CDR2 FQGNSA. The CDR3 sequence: CASSTGQNTGELFF. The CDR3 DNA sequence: TGTGCCAGCAGCACAGGACAGAACACCGGGGAGCTGTTTTTT.

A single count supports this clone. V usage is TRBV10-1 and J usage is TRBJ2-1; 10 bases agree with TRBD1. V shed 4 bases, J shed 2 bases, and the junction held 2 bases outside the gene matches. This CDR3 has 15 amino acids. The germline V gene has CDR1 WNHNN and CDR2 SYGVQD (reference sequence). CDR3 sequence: CASSVGQGPYNEQFF. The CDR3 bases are TGCGCCAGCAGTGTGGGACAGGGGCCCTACAATGAGCAGTTCTTC.

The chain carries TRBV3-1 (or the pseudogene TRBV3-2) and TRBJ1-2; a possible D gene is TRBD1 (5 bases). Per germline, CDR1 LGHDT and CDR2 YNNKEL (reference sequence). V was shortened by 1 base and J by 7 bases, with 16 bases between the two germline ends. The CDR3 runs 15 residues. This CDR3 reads CASSQGGGELSGYTF. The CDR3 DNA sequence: TGTGCCAGCAGCCAAGGGGGAGGGGAATTAAGTGGCTACACCTTC.

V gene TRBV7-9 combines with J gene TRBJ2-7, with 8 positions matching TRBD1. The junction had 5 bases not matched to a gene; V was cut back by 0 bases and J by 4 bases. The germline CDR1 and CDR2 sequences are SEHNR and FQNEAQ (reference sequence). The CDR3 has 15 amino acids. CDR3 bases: TGTGCCAGCAGCTTAGCCCAGGGGGCCCAATACGAGCAGTACTTC. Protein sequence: CASSLAQGAQYEQYF.

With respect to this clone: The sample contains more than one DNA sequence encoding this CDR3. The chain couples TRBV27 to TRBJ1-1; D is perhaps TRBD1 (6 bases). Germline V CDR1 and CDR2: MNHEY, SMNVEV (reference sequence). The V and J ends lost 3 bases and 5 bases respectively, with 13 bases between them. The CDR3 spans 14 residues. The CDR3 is CASSLGGLGTEAFF. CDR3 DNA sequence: TGTGCCAGCAGTTTGGGGGGGCTCGGGACTGAAGCTTTCTTT.

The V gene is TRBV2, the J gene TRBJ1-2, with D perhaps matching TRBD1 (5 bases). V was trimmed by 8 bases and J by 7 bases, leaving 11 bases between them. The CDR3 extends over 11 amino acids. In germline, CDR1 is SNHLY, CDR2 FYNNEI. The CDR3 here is CASGDFPGYTF. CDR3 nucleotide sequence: TGTGCCAGCGGGGACTTCCCTGGCTACACCTTC.

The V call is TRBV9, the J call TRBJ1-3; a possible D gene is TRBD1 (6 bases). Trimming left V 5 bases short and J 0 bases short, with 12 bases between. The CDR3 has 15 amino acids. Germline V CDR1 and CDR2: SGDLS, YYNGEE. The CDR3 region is CASSIRGGSGNTIYF. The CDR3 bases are TGTGCCAGCAGTATAAGGGGGGGCTCTGGAAACACCATATATTTT.

The CDR3 loop is CASSGSAQHF. CDR3 coding DNA: TGTGCCAGCAGCGGGTCGGCCCAGCATTTT. This rearrangement joins TRBV2 to TRBJ1-5; no clear D. This CDR3 spans 10 amino acids. Per the germline V gene, CDR1 is SNHLY and CDR2 is FYNNEI. The germline V and J ends were trimmed by 6 bases and 11 bases, with 8 bases remaining between them.

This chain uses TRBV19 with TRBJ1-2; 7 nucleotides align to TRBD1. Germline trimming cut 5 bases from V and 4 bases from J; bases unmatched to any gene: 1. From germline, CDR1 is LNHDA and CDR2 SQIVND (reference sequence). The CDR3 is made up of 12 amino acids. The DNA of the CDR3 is TGTGCCAGTAGTGGGACAGCCTATGGCTACACCTTC. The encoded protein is CASSGTAYGYTF. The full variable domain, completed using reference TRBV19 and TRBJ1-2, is DGGITQSPKYLFRKEGQNVTLSCEQNLNHDAMYWYRQDPGQGLRLIYYSQIVNDFQKGDIAEGYSVSREKKESFPLTVTSAQKNPTAFYLCASSGTAYGYTFGSGTRLTVV.